The clone carrying this T cell receptor beta chain was seen a single time. This specimen comes from a study of blood T cell repertoires in COVID-19. V was trimmed by 0 bases and J by 4 bases, leaving 13 bases between them. CDR1 is LGHNA, CDR2 YSLEER, per germline. This CDR3 comprises 16 residues. Profiled with immunoSEQ multiplex PCR; TCRdb holds only in-frame clones, not every one. The table records 200,000 to 250,000 clones, 75% to 90% of them present only once. The chain uses TRBV4-3 and TRBJ1-5; D perhaps matches TRBD1 (5 bases). The sequence was collected from a man in his thirties or forties with COVID-19, enrolled during active disease. The specimen sequenced was peripheral blood. The CDR3 loop reads CASSQDLGEGNQPQHF. DNA of the CDR3: TGCGCCAGCAGCCAAGATCTGGGGGAGGGAAATCAGCCCCAGCATTTT.